This entry lists 21 T cell receptor beta chains sequenced from one sample in a study of cytomegalovirus exposure and HLA in healthy donors. Researchers ran the PCR with 60 Vbeta and 13 Jbeta primers. Clones were read by immunoSEQ multiplex PCR, and TCRdb kept only the in-frame ones, dropping some. The sample shows over 150,000 clones, 80% of them seen only once. Sequencing was carried out using PBMCs. These receptors were taken from a man in his late teens or twenties in good health and CMV-seropositive.

To note about this clone: The sample carries other DNA sequences with the same CDR3. V is TRBV5-4 and J is TRBJ2-3, with 9 bases lining up with TRBD2. The CDR3 extends over 17 amino acids. CDR1 and CDR2 from the germline V gene are SGHNT and YYREEE (reference sequence). V shed 1 base and J 2 bases; nucleotides not matched to a gene: 8. In DNA form, the CDR3 reads TGTGCCAGCAGCTTGAGTGGGCTAGCGGGGCTCACAGATACGCAGTATTTT. Translation: CASSLSGLAGLTDTQYF.

V usage is TRBV13 and J usage is TRBJ2-1; the D gene is possibly TRBD2 (6 bases). V was trimmed by 5 bases and J by 5 bases, leaving 13 bases between them. CDR3 length equals 14 residues. CDR1 and CDR2 (germline): PRHDT, FYEKMQ (reference sequence). This CDR3 is CASSAGLFDNEQFF. DNA for the CDR3: TGTGCCAGCAGCGCGGGACTGTTCGACAATGAGCAGTTCTTC.

This clone was recorded only once. The chain employs TRBV4-1 and TRBJ2-1, with TRBD2 as a possible D gene (5 bases). Germline V CDR1 and CDR2: MGHRA, YSYEKL. Trimming took off 0 bases at V and 7 bases at J, with 10 bases between the two ends. CDR3 length: 14 residues. This chain's CDR3 is CASSQDKTGNEQFF. The CDR3 DNA reads as TGCGCCAGCAGCCAAGATAAGACGGGAAATGAGCAGTTCTTC.

This clone has just a few counts. This sequence joins TRBV5-1 and TRBJ1-4; weak D call: TRBD1 (5 bases). Trimming removed 4 bases at V and 1 base at J, with 11 bases between. CDR1 and CDR2 (germline): SGHRS, YFSETQ. The CDR3 is made up of 15 amino acids. CDR3 in DNA: TGCGCCAGCAGCCCCTGGGGGGGAACTAATGAAAAACTGTTTTTT. Its translation is CASSPWGGTNEKLFF.

Concerning this clone itself: A junction end diverges from the germline sequence, so it may reflect a read error. The chain links TRBV5-1 to TRBJ2-4; possible D gene TRBD2, 6 bases. This CDR3 has 15 residues. CDR1 and CDR2 from the germline V gene are SGHRS and YFSETQ. This CDR3 is CASSLEGRLENSQYF. CDR3 in DNA: TGCGCCAGCAGCTTGGAAGGTAGACTAGAAAACAGTCAGTACTTC.

Here the CDR3 reads CAISRDRGETQYF. DNA of the CDR3: TGTGCCATCAGTAGGGACAGGGGTGAGACCCAGTACTTC. The J gene is TRBJ2-5, the V gene TRBV10-3; 10 nucleotides agree with TRBD1. The V segment lost 5 bases and the J segment 5 bases; nucleotides outside the gene matches: 2. The CDR3 extends over 13 amino acids. Germline assignment: CDR1 ENHRY and CDR2 SYGVKD.

The sample holds one count of this clone. The chain uses TRBV9 and TRBJ1-1; D not certain. The V end lost 1 base, the J end lost 1 base, and 8 bases lay between the germline ends. The CDR3 sequence is 14 residues long. Germline loops: CDR1 SGDLS, CDR2 YYNGEE. The CDR3 DNA is TGTGCCAGCAGCGTAAGGGAGGCGAACACTGAAGCTTTCTTT. It codes for CASSVREANTEAFF.

V gene TRBV5-1 combines with J gene TRBJ1-5; possible D gene TRBD1, 6 bases. CDR3 length equals 14 residues. The germline gives CDR1 SGHRS, CDR2 YFSETQ. Trimming took 0 bases from V and 6 from J, leaving 10 bases between them. CDR3 in DNA: TGCGCCAGCAGCTTGGTAGGGGGAACTCAGCCCCAGCATTTT. Its translation: CASSLVGGTQPQHF.

This chain joins TRBV6-5 and TRBJ1-5, with D possibly matching TRBD1 (6 bases). Germline V gives CDR1 MNHEY, CDR2 SVGAGI. V was pared by 5 bases and J by 7 bases, with 15 bases between. The CDR3 length is 14 residues. In DNA form, the CDR3 reads TGTGCCAGCAGTCCACAGGGATTAGGCCAGCCCCAGCATTTT. It translates to CASSPQGLGQPQHF.

The chain carries TRBV11-2 and TRBJ1-2, with D maybe TRBD1 (5 bases). The germline V gene encodes CDR1 SGHAT and CDR2 FQNNGV. Trimming took off 5 bases at V and 6 bases at J, with 16 bases between the two ends. The CDR3 sequence is 14 residues long. The CDR3 DNA is TGTGCCAGCAGCCCCGGGGGAGAGGGCGATGGCTACACCTTC. Protein product: CASSPGGEGDGYTF.

The chain combines TRBV30 with TRBJ2-1; possible D gene TRBD2, 6 bases. The V end lost 0 bases, the J end lost 9 bases, and 18 bases lay between the germline ends. Germline lookup yields CDR1 GTSNPN and CDR2 SVGIG (reference sequence). This CDR3 region has 15 residues. The CDR3 DNA follows: TGTGCCTGGAGTGTAACCCTGACTAGTGGCGGTGAGCAGTTCTTC. As protein: CAWSVTLTSGGEQFF.

V and J are TRBV19 and TRBJ2-5; D is ambiguous. The CDR3 is 14 amino acids. Germline CDR1 and CDR2: LNHDA and SQIVND (reference sequence). Trimming shortened V by 4 bases and J by 4 bases, and 13 bases separated the two germline ends. CDR3 region: CASSTTLNLETQYF. Here the CDR3 DNA reads TGTGCCAGTAGTACAACCCTAAATCTAGAGACCCAGTACTTC.

This rearrangement joins TRBV9 to TRBJ1-2; 7 nucleotides match TRBD1. CDR1 is SGDLS, CDR2 YYNGEE, per germline. V shed 0 bases and J 3 bases; nucleotides not matched to a gene: 5. The CDR3 spans 15 residues. The CDR3 bases are TGTGCCAGCAGCGTAGAGGGCAGGGGGGACTATGGCTACACCTTC. Protein product: CASSVEGRGDYGYTF. Variable domain in full (rest from reference TRBV9 and TRBJ1-2): DSGVTQTPKHLITATGQRVTLRCSPRSGDLSVYWYQQSLDQGLQFLIQYYNGEERAKGNILERFSAQQFPDLHSELNLSSLELGDSALYFCASSVEGRGDYGYTFGSGTRLTVV.

This chain uses TRBV21-1 with TRBJ1-4. TRBV21-1 is described as a pseudogene. This CDR3 is built from 15 residues. As DNA, the CDR3 is TGTGCCAGCAGCAAAGTACCGAGGTCGGTTGAAAAACTGTTTTTT. Translated: CASSKVPRSVEKLFF.

The chain joins TRBV19 to TRBJ2-7, with TRBD2 identical over 7 bases. Germline-derived CDR1 and CDR2 are LNHDA and SQIVND (reference sequence). V dropped 2 bases and J dropped 1; count of bases not matched to a gene: 5. The CDR3 is 15 residues long. CDR3 DNA sequence: TGTGCCAGTAGTATATTGGCGGGAGTTTCCTACGAGCAGTACTTC. Translation gives CASSILAGVSYEQYF.

The V gene is TRBV2, the J gene TRBJ1-1; TRBD1 agrees at 8 bases. Per germline, CDR1 SNHLY and CDR2 FYNNEI. V shed 6 bases, J shed 1 base, and the junction held 4 bases outside the gene matches. CDR3 length: 14 amino acids. The CDR3 protein is CASRMDRANTEAFF. Written as DNA, the CDR3 is TGTGCCAGCAGAATGGACAGGGCGAACACTGAAGCTTTCTTT.

CDR3 region: CAISEGEVVGDGYTF. For the CDR3, the DNA is TGTGCCATCAGTGAGGGAGAAGTGGTAGGCGATGGCTACACCTTC. The chain recombines TRBV10-3 with TRBJ1-2; no reliable D call. The V gene's germline CDR1 is ENHRY and CDR2 SYGVKD. This CDR3 is 15 amino acids long. The V end lost 2 bases, the J end lost 6 bases, and 16 bases lay between the germline ends.

The chain is built from TRBV15 and TRBJ2-5; 7 nucleotides match TRBD2. The germline gives CDR1 LNHNV, CDR2 YYDKDF (reference sequence). The length of the CDR3 is 15 residues. J gave up 4 bases and V 1 base, and 6 bases lay outside the gene matches. The CDR3 nucleotides are TGTGCCACCAGCAGAGCTCGGGGGGTCCCAGAGACCCAGTACTTC. Translation: CATSRARGVPETQYF.

The chain recombines TRBV30 with TRBJ2-7, with a tentative D call TRBD1 (6 bases). Trimming left V 4 bases short and J 0 bases short, with 7 bases between. Germline loops: CDR1 GTSNPN, CDR2 SVGIG (reference sequence). The CDR3 extends over 12 amino acids. Here the CDR3 reads CAWNRDSYEQYF. DNA of the CDR3: TGTGCCTGGAACAGGGACTCCTACGAGCAGTACTTC.

This chain links TRBV5-4 with TRBJ2-3; possibly TRBD1 for D (5 bases). The CDR3 extends over 12 amino acids. The germline gives CDR1 SGHNT, CDR2 YYREEE (reference sequence). The V gene lost 4 bases and the J gene lost 8 bases, with 11 bases spanning the gap. CDR3 nucleotide sequence: TGTGCCAGCAGCCTTACAGGCGGTACGCAGTATTTT. The encoded protein is CASSLTGGTQYF.

V gene TRBV30 combines with J gene TRBJ1-2; 7 bases line up with TRBD1. Trimming took 4 bases from V and 8 from J; bases not matched to a gene: 4. This CDR3 contains 11 residues. Germline CDR1 reads GTSNPN; CDR2 reads SVGIG (reference sequence). The CDR3 region has the DNA TGTGCCTGGAAAGGGGGCGGAGGCTACACCTTC. Its translation is CAWKGGGGYTF.